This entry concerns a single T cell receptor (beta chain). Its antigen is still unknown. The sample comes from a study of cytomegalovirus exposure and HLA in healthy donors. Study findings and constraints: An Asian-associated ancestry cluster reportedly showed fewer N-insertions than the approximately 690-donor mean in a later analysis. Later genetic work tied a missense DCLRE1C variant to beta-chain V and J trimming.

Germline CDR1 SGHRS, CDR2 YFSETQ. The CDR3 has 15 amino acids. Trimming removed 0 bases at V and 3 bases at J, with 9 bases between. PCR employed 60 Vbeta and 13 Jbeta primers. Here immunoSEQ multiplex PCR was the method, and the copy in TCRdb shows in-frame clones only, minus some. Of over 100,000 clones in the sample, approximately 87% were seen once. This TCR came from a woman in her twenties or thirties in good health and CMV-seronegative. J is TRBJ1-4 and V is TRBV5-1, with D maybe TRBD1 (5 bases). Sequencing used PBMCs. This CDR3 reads CASSLVGAANEKLFF. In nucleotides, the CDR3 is TGCGCCAGCAGCTTGGTTGGGGCAGCTAATGAAAAACTGTTTTTT.